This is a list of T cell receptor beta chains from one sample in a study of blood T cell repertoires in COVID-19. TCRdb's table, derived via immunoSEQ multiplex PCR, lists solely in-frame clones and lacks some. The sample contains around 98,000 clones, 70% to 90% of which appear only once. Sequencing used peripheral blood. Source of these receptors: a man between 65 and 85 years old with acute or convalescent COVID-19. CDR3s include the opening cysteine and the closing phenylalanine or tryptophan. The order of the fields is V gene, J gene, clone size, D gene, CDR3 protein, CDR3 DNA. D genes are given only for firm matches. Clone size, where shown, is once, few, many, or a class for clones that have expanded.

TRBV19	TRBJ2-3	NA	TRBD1	CASRPTGMVNTQYF	TGTGCCAGTAGGCCGACAGGGATGGTGAATACGCAGTATTTT
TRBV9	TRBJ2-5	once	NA	CASSVGARGETQYF	TGTGCCAGCAGCGTAGGGGCCCGAGGGGAGACCCAGTACTTC
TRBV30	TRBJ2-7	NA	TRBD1	CACPSDRVHEQYF	TGTGCCTGTCCCTCCGACAGGGTTCACGAGCAGTACTTC
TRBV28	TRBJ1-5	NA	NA	CASSHRSAWQPQHF	TGTGCCAGCAGTCACAGGTCTGCATGGCAGCCCCAGCATTTT
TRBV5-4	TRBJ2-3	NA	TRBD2	CASSLVGTSADTQYF	TGTGCCAGCAGCTTGGTTGGGACTAGCGCAGATACGCAGTATTTT
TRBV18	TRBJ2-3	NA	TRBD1	CASSPVQGAGTDTQYF	TGTGCCAGCTCACCCGTGCAGGGGGCGGGCACAGATACGCAGTATTTT
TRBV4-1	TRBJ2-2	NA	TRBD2	CASSQESGGAGELFF	TGCGCCAGCAGCCAAGAGTCGGGGGGTGCCGGGGAGCTGTTTTTT
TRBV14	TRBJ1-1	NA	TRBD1	CASSQTGTDTEAFF	TGTGCCAGCAGCCAAACCGGGACAGACACTGAAGCTTTCTTT
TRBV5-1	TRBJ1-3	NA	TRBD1	CASRETGKAGNTIYF	TGCGCCAGCAGAGAGACAGGGAAGGCTGGAAACACCATATATTTT
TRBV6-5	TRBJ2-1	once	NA	CASRTLYNEQFF	TGTGCCAGCAGGACTCTCTACAATGAGCAGTTCTTC
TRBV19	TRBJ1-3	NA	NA	CASSAGQQGNTIYF	TGTGCCAGTAGCGCTGGACAGCAGGGAAACACCATATATTTT
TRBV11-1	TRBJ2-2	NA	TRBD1	CASSRWTGNTGELFF	TGTGCCAGCAGCCGTTGGACAGGGAACACCGGGGAGCTGTTTTTT
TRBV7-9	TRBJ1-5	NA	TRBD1	CASSFGTGGNQPQHF	TGTGCCAGCAGCTTTGGGACAGGGGGCAATCAGCCCCAGCATTTT
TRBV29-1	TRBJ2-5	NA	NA	CSVEGSGRETQYF	TGCAGCGTTGAAGGGAGTGGTCGAGAGACCCAGTACTTC
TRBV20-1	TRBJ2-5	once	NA	CSASSYQETQYF	TGCAGTGCTAGTTCCTACCAAGAGACCCAGTACTTC
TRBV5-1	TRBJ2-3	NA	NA	CASSLGATDTQYF	TGCGCCAGCAGCTTGGGGGCCACAGATACGCAGTATTTT
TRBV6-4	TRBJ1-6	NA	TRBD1	CASSVEQGYNSPLHF	TGTGCCAGCAGTGTCGAACAGGGGTATAATTCACCCCTCCACTTT
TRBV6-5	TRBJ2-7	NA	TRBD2	CASSSGTSYEQYF	TGTGCCAGCAGTTCCGGGACTAGCTACGAGCAGTACTTC
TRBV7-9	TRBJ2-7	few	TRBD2	CASSLPLADYEQYF	TGTGCCAGCAGCTTACCACTAGCGGATTACGAGCAGTACTTC
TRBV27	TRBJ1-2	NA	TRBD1	CASRTGGIGYTF	TGTGCCAGCCGAACAGGGGGAATAGGCTACACCTTC
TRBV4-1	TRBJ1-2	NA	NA	CASSQAFQGNYGYTF	TGCGCCAGCAGCCAAGCGTTCCAGGGTAACTATGGCTACACCTTC
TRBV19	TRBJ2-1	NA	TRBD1	CASSIDSGQGDEQFF	TGTGCCAGTAGTATAGATTCGGGACAGGGCGATGAGCAGTTCTTC
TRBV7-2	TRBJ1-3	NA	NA	CASSLVSGSGNTIYF	TGTGCCAGCAGCTTAGTGTCAGGGTCCGGAAACACCATATATTTT
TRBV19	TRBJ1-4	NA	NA	CASSFQTEEKLFF	TGTGCCAGTAGTTTCCAGACAGAAGAAAAACTGTTTTTT
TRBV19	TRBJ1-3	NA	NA	CASSIAALSGNTIYF	TGTGCCAGTAGTATAGCCGCGCTCTCTGGAAACACCATATATTTT
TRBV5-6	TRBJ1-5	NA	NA	CASSERDQPQHF	TGTGCCAGCAGCGAGAGAGATCAGCCCCAGCATTTT
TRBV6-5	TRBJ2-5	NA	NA	CASSYPGIGGEETQYF	TGTGCCAGCAGTTACCCGGGGATAGGGGGAGAAGAGACCCAGTACTTC
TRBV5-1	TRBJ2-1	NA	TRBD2	CASSLGLAGGHNEQFF	TGCGCCAGCAGCTTGGGGCTAGCGGGGGGCCATAATGAGCAGTTCTTC
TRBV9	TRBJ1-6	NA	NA	CASSPQGTSPLHF	TGTGCCAGCAGCCCCCAGGGGACTTCACCCCTCCACTTT
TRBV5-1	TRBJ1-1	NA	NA	CASSFTSGTPEAFF	TGCGCCAGCAGCTTCACTAGCGGTACCCCTGAAGCTTTCTTT
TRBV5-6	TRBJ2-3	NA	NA	CASSLGAITDTQYF	TGTGCCAGCAGCTTAGGGGCTATCACAGATACGCAGTATTTT
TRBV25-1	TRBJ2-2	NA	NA	CASSESTYTGELFF	TGTGCCAGCAGTGAATCGACATACACCGGGGAGCTGTTTTTT
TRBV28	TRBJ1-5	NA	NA	CASRDKLNQPQHF	TGTGCCAGCAGAGACAAACTCAATCAGCCCCAGCATTTT
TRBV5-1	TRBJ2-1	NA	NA	CASSPSTGIPPNSEQFF	TGCGCCAGCAGCCCCTCGACCGGGATCCCCCCTAATAGTGAGCAGTTCTTC
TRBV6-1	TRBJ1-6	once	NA	CASSEATAPNSPLHF	TGTGCCAGCAGTGAAGCGACAGCACCTAATTCACCCCTCCACTTT
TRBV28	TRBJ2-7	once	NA	CASSIPSLSYEQYF	TGTGCCAGCAGTATCCCCTCCCTCTCCTACGAGCAGTACTTC
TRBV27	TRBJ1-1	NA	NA	CASRTNKNTEAFF	TGTGCCAGCAGGACAAACAAGAACACTGAAGCTTTCTTT
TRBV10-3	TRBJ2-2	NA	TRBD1	CATLDRGLDTGELFF	TGTGCCACCTTGGACAGGGGGCTAGACACCGGGGAGCTGTTTTTT
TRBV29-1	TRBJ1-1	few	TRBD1	CSVEDRGNKAFF	TGCAGCGTAGAGGACAGGGGTAATAAAGCTTTCTTT
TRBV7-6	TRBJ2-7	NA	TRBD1	CASSYRGDYEQYF	TGTGCCAGCAGTTACAGGGGTGATTACGAGCAGTACTTC
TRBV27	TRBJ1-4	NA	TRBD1	CASSWTGLNEKLFF	TGTGCCAGCAGTTGGACAGGGTTGAATGAAAAACTGTTTTTT
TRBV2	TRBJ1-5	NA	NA	CASSEESRSQPQHF	TGTGCCAGCAGTGAGGAGAGTCGTAGTCAGCCCCAGCATTTT
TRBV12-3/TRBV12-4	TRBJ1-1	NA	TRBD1	CAVRDRIAEAFF	TGTGCCGTACGGGACAGGATCGCTGAAGCTTTCTTT
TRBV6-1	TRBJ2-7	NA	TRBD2	CASSEAGRSSGGKYF	TGTGCCAGCAGTGAAGCGGGCAGATCTTCGGGGGGGAAGTACTTC
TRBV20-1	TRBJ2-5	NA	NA	CSEAQGETQYF	TGCAGTGAGGCCCAGGGTGAGACCCAGTACTTC